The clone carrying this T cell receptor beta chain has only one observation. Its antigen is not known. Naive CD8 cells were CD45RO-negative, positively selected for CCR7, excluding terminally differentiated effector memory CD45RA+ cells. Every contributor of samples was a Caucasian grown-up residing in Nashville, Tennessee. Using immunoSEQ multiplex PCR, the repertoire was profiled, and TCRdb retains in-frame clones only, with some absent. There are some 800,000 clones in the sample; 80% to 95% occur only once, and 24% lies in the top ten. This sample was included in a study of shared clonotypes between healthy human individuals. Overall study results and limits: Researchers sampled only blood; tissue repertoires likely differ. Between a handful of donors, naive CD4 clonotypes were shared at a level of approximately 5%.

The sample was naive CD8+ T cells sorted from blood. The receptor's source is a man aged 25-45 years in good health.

CDR3 protein: CASSYRATYEQYF. DNA for the CDR3: TGTGCCAGCAGCTACAGGGCCACCTACGAGCAGTACTTC. This chain joins TRBV5-5 and TRBJ2-7; D is possibly TRBD1 (6 bases). Per germline, CDR1 SGHKS and CDR2 YYEKEE (reference sequence). The CDR3 has 13 residues. The V and J ends lost 3 bases and 2 bases respectively, with 9 bases between them. Supplemented by reference TRBV5-5 and TRBJ2-7, the full variable domain reads DAGVTQSPTHLIKTRGQQVTLRCSPISGHKSVSWYQQVLGQGPQFIFQYYEKEERGRGNFPDRFSARQFPNYSSELNVNALLLGDSALYLCASSYRATYEQYFGPGTRLTVT.